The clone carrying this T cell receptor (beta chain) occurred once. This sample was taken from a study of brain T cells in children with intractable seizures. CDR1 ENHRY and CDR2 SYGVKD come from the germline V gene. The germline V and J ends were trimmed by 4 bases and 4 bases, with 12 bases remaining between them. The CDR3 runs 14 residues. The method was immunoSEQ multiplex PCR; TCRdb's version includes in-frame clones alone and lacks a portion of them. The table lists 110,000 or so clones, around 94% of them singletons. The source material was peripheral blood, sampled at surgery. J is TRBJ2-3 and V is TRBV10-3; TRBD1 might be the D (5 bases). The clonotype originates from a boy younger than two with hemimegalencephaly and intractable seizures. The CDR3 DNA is TGTGCCATCAGTGCGGGCAGGGATGCAGATACGCAGTATTTT. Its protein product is CAISAGRDADTQYF.